This T cell receptor beta chain was found in a study of shared clonotypes between healthy human individuals. Data came from immunoSEQ multiplex PCR; TCRdb stores just in-frame clones and leaves some out. The data show about 2.5 million clones, around 93% seen once. Splitting the CD4+ cells yielded a CD45RA+ naive subset and a CD45RA-negative memory subset. As regards this clone: The same CDR3 also results from other DNA sequences found in this sample.

Germline loops: CDR1 GTSNPN, CDR2 SVGIG (reference sequence). The CDR3 extends over 13 amino acids. The junction had 4 bases not matched to a gene; V was cut back by 4 bases and J by 2 bases. This chain links TRBV30 with TRBJ1-1; 7 nucleotides align to TRBD1. The receptor was derived from a man between 18 and 35 years old in good health. Some clones in this sample may be carry-over from other donors' samples. The sample consisted of naive CD4+ T cells from PBMCs. This sample's subset: CD45RA+ positively selected. The CDR3 sequence is CAWNRQGNTEAFF. In DNA form, the CDR3 reads TGTGCCTGGAATAGACAGGGTAACACTGAAGCTTTCTTT.